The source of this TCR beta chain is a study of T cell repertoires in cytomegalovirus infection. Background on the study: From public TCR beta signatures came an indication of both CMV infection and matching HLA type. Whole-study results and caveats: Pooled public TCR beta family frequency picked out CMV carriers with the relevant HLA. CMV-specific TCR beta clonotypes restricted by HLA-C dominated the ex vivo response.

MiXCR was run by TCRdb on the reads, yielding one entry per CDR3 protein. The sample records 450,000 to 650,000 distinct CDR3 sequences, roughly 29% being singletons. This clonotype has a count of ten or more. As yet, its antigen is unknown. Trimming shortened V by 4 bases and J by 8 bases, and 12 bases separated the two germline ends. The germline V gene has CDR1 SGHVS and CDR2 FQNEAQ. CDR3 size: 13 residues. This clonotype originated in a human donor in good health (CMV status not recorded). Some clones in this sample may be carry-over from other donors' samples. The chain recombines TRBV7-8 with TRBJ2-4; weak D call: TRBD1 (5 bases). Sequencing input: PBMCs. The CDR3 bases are TGTGCCAGCAGCTCCTGGGAAGGGGACATTCAGTACTTC. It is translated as CASSSWEGDIQYF.